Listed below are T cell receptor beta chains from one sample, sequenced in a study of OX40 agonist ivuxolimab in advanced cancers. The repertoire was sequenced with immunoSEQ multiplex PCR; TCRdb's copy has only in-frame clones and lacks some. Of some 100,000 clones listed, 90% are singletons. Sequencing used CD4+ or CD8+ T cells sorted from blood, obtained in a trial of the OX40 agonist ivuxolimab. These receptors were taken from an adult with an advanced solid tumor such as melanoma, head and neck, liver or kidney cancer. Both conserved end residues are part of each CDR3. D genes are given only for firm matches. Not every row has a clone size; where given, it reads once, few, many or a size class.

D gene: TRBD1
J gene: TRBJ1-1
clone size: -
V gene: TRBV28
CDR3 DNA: TGTGCCAGCAGCACTCCGGGCAGGGGGCTCATGAACACTGAAGCTTTCTTT
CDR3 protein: CASSTPGRGLMNTEAFF

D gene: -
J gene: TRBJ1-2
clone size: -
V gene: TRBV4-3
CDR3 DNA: TGCGCCAGCAGCCAAGATGAACAGGGCTATGGCTACACCTTC
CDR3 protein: CASSQDEQGYGYTF

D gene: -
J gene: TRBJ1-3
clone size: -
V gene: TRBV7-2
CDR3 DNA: TGTGCCAGCAGCTTAAACAGGGCGCCGACCAGAGACCACACCATATATTTT
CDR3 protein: CASSLNRAPTRDHTIYF

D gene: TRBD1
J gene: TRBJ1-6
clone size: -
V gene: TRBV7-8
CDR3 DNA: TGTGCCAGCAGTCCGGACAGGGTGATTTATAATTCACCCCTCCACTTT
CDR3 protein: CASSPDRVIYNSPLHF

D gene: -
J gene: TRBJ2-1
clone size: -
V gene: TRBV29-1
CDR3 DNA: TGCAGCGTTGAGGGACTGGGGGTTTGGGAGCAGTTCTTC
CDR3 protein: CSVEGLGVWEQFF

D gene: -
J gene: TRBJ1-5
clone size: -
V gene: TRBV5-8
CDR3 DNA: TGTGCCAGCAGCTTGATGGGATTTATTGTTAATCAGCCCCAGCATTTT
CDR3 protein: CASSLMGFIVNQPQHF

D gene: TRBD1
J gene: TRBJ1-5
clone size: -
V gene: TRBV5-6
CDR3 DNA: TGTGCCAGCACCAGACAGGGGGCGAGTCAGCCCCAGCATTTT
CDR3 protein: CASTRQGASQPQHF

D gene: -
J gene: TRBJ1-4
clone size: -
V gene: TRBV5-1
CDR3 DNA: TGCGCCAGCAGCTCCGGACAGTGGGGATATGAAAAACTGTTTTTT
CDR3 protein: CASSSGQWGYEKLFF

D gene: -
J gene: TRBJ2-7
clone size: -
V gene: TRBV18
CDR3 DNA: TGTGCCAGCTCCCCGGGGGTAGCGGTCTCCTACGAGCAGTACTTC
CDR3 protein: CASSPGVAVSYEQYF

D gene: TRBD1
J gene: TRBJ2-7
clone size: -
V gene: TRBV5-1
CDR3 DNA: TGCGCCAGCAGCTTTACCGGGACAGGGAGGAACGAGCAGTACTTC
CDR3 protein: CASSFTGTGRNEQYF

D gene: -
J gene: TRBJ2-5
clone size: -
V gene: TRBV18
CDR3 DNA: TGTGCCAGCTCACCTGGGGCCCAAGAGACCCAGTACTTC
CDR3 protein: CASSPGAQETQYF

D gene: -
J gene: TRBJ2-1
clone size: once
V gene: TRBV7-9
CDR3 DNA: TGTGCCAGCAGTTTTCCCTCTTTCGTCAATGAGCAGTTCTTC
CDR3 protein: CASSFPSFVNEQFF

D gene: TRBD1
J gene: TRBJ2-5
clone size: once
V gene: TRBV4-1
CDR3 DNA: TGCGCCAGCAGCCAGGGCCTGGGACAGGTCGGTGAGACCCAGTACTTC
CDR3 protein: CASSQGLGQVGETQYF

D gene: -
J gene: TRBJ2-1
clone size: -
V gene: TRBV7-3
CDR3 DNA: TGTGCCAGCAGCCTAGCTGGTTTCCAAAATGAGCAGTTCTTC
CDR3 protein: CASSLAGFQNEQFF

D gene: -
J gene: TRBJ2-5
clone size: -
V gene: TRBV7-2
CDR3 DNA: TGTGCCAGCAGCTTTTTAGGTTCTCCAGGGGAGACCCAGTACTTC
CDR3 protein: CASSFLGSPGETQYF

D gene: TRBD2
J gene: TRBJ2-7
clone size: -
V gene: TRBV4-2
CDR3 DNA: TGTGCCAGCAGCCAAGATCAGGGGACTAGTCAGTCATACGAGCAGTACTTC
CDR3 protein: CASSQDQGTSQSYEQYF

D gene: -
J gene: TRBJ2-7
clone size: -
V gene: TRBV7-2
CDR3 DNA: TGTGCCAGCAGCCTATCGCAGGGAGGCTACGAGCAGTACTTC
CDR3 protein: CASSLSQGGYEQYF

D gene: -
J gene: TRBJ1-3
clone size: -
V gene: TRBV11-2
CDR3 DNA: TGTGCCAGCAGCTTACGCCTGGGGGCCTCTGGAAACACCATATATTTT
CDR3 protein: CASSLRLGASGNTIYF

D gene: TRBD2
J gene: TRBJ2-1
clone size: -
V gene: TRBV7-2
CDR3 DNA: TGTGCCAGCAGCTTAGTACGGGAGGGAAATGAGCAGTTCTTC
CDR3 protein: CASSLVREGNEQFF

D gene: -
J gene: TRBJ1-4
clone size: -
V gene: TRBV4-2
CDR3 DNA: TGTGCCAGCAGCACTAACTTGCGGGGAGCTAATGAAAAACTGTTTTTT
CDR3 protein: CASSTNLRGANEKLFF

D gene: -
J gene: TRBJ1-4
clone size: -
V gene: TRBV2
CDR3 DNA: TGTGCCAGCAGGTGGCCGGGAACTAATGAAAAACTGTTTTTT
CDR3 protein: CASRWPGTNEKLFF

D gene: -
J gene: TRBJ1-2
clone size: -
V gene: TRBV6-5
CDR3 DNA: TGTGCCAGCAGCCATGACGGGTTTAGCTATGGCTACACCTTC
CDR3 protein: CASSHDGFSYGYTF

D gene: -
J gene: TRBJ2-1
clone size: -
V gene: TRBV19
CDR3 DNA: TGTGCCAGTAGTATTAGCGACCTCGAAGTGAATGAGCAGTTCTTC
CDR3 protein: CASSISDLEVNEQFF

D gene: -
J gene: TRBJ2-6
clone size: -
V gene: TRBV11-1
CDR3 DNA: TGTGCCAGCAGCCCCAGACAGAACTCTGGGGCCAACGTCCTGACTTTC
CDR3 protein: CASSPRQNSGANVLTF

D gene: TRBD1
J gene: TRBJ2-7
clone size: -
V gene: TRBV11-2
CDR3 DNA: TGTGCCAGCAGAAGTAGGACAGGGATTACCTACGAGCAGTACTTC
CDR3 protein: CASRSRTGITYEQYF

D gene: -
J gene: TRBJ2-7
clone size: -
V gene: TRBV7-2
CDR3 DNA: TGTGCCAGCAGCCAACAGTTTGGGCAGTACTTC
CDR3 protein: CASSQQFGQYF

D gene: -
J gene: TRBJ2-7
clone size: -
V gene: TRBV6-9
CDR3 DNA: TGTGCCAGCAGTTATTCGGGCGGGCCATCCCCGTACGAGCAGTACTTC
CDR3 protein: CASSYSGGPSPYEQYF

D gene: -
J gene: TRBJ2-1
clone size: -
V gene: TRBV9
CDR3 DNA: TGTGCCAGCAGCCAGGGGGCGGGAGGCTACAATGAGCAGTTCTTC
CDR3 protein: CASSQGAGGYNEQFF

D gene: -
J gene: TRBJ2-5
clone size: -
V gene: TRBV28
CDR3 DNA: TGTGCCAGCAGCGGGCAGGGGGGCGGGTACCAAGAGACCCAGTACTTC
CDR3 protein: CASSGQGGGYQETQYF

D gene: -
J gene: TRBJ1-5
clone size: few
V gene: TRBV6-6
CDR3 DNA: TGTGCCAGCAGTTATTTAGGTTCCCGGAATCAGCCCCAGCATTTT
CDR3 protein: CASSYLGSRNQPQHF

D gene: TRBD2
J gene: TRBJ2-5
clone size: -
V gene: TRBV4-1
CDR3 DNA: TGCGCCAGCAGCCATGGGGTAGCGGGAGGGGATGGAGAGACCCAGTACTTC
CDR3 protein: CASSHGVAGGDGETQYF

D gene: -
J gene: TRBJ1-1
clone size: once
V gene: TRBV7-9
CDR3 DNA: TGTGCCAGCAGCTCCCGTACTGACAGGCGGAACACTGAAGCTTTCTTT
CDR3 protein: CASSSRTDRRNTEAFF

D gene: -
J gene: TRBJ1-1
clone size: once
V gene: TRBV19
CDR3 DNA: TGTGCCAGTAGTAGACGGACAGACACTGAAGCTTTCTTT
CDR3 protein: CASSRRTDTEAFF

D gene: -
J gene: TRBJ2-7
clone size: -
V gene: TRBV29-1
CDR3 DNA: TGCAGCGTTGGAGTTTGGGGGGCCTACGAGCAGTACTTC
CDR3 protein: CSVGVWGAYEQYF

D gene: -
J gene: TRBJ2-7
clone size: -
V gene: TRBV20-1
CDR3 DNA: TGCAGTGCTAGGGCCGAAGAGCAGTACTTC
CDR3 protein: CSARAEEQYF

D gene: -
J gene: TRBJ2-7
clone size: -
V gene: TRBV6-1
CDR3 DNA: TGTGCCAGCAGTGTTTTGTGGGGGGATACCTACGAGCAGTACTTC
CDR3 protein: CASSVLWGDTYEQYF

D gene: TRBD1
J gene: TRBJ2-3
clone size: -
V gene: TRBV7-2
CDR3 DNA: TGTGCCAGCAGCTTAGGAGGGACAGGGGCAGATACGCAGTATTTT
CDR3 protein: CASSLGGTGADTQYF

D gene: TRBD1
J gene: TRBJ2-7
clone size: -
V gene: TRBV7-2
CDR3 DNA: TGTGCCAGCAGCCCAGGGGGTAGCGCGAGCTACGAGCAGTACTTC
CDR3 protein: CASSPGGSASYEQYF

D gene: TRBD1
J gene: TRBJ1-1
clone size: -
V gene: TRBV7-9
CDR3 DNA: TGTGCCAGCAGCCCCCGGCAGGGGGGGACTGAAGCTTTCTTT
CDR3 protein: CASSPRQGGTEAFF

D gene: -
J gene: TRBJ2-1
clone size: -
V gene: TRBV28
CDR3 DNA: TGTGCCAGCAGTTTAGGTTGGGGGAATGAGCAGTTCTTC
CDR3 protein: CASSLGWGNEQFF

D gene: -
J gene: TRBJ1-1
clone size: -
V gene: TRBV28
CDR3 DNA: TGTGCCAGCAGCGGGAACCTGAACACTGAAGCTTTCTTT
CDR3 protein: CASSGNLNTEAFF

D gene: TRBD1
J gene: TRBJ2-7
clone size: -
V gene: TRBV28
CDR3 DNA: TGTGCCAGCAGTCGACAGGGGAGCTCCTACGAGCAGTACTTC
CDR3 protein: CASSRQGSSYEQYF

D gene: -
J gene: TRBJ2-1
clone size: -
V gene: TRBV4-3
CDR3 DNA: TGCGCCAGCAGCCAAGAGTCTAGATCTTGGGAGCAGTTCTTC
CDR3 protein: CASSQESRSWEQFF

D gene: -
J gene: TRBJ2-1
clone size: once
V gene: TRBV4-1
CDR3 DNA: TGCGCCAGCAGCCAAGATCCGGACAGAGTTCGAAGAAAATACAATGAGCAGTTCTTC
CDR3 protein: CASSQDPDRVRRKYNEQFF

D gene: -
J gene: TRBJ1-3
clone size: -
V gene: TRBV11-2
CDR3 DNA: TGTGCCAGCAGCTCCCGGCGGCCCTCTGGAAACACCATATATTTT
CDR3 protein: CASSSRRPSGNTIYF

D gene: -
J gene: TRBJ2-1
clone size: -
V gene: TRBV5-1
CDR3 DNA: TGCGCCAGCAGCTTGGAGGAGGGGGCGCGCGAGCAGTTCTTC
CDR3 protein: CASSLEEGAREQFF

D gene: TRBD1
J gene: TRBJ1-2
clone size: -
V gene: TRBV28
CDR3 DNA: TGTGCCAGCAGTTTGTGGACAGGGGTTGGCTACACCTTC
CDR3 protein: CASSLWTGVGYTF